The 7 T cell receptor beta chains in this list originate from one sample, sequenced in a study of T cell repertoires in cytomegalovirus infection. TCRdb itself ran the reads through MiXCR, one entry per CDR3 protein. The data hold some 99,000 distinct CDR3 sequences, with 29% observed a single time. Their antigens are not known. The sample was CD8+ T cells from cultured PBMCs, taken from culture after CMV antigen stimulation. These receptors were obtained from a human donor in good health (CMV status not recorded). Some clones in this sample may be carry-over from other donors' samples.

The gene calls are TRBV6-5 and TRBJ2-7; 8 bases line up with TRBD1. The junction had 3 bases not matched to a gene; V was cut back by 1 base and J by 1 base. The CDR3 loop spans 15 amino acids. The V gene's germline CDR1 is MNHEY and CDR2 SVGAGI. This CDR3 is CASSYFGTGSYEQYF. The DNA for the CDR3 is TGTGCCAGCAGTTACTTCGGGACAGGATCCTACGAGCAGTACTTC.

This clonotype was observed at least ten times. CDR3 nucleotides: TGTGCCAGCAACCTTCCGACAGAGAGTCATCAGCCCCAGCATTTT. Translating gives CASNLPTESHQPQHF. The chain is built from TRBV7-2 and TRBJ1-5; tentative D call: TRBD1 (5 bases). V was clipped by 7 bases and J by 5 bases, with 18 bases between them. The CDR3 is made up of 15 amino acids. Germline V gene lookup returns CDR1 SGHTA and CDR2 FQGNSA.

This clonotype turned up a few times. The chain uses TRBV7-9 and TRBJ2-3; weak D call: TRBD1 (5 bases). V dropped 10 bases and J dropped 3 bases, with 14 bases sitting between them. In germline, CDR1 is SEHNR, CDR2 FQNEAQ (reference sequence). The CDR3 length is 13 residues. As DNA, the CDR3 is TGTGCCACCGAAGGCAGGGTGACAGATACGCAGTATTTT. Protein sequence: CATEGRVTDTQYF.

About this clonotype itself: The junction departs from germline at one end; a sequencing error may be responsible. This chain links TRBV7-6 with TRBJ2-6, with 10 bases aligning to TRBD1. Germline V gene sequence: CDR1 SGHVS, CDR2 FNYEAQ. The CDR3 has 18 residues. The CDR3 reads CASSIAGTGASGANVLTF. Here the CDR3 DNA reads TGTGCCAGCAGCATAGCAGGGACAGGGGCCTCTGGGGCCAACGTCCTGACTTTC.

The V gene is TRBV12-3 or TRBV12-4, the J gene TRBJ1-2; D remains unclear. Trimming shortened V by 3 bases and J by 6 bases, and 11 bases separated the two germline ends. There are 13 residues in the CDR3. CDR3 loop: CASSFWTEDGYTF. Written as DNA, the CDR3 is TGTGCCAGCAGTTTCTGGACGGAAGATGGCTACACCTTC.

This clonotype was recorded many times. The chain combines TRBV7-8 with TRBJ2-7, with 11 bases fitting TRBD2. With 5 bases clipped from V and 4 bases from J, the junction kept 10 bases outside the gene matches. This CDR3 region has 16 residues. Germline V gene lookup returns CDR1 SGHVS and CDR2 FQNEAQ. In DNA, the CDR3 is TGTGCCAGCAGCCCATTTAGCGGGGGGGCGTCTTACGAGCAGTACTTC. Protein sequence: CASSPFSGGASYEQYF.

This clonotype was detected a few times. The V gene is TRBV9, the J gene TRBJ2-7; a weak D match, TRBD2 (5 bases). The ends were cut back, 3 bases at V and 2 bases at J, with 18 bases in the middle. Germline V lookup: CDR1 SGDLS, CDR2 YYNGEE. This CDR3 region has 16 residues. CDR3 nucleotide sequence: TGTGCCAGCAGCGCCGGCGCGATGACGGGGACCTACGAGCAGTACTTC. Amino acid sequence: CASSAGAMTGTYEQYF. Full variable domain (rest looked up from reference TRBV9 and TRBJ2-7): DSGVTQTPKHLITATGQRVTLRCSPRSGDLSVYWYQQSLDQGLQFLIQYYNGEERAKGNILERFSAQQFPDLHSELNLSSLELGDSALYFCASSAGAMTGTYEQYFGPGTRLTVT.